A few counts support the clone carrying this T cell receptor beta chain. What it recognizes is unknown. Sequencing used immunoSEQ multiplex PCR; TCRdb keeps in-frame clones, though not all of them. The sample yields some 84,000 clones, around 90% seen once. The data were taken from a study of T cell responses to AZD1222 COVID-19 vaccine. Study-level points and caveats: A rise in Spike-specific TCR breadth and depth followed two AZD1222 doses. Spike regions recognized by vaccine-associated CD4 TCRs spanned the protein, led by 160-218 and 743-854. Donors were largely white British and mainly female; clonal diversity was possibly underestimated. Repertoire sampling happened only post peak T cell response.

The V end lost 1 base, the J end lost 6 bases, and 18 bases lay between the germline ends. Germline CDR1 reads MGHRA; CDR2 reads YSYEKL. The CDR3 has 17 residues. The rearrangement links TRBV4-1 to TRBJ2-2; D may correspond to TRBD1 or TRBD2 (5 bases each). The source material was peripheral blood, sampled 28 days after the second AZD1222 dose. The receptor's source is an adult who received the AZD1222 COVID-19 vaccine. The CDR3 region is CASSQVKLIRGAGELFF. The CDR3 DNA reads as TGCGCCAGCAGCCAAGTTAAGCTTATTCGAGGGGCCGGGGAGCTGTTTTTT.